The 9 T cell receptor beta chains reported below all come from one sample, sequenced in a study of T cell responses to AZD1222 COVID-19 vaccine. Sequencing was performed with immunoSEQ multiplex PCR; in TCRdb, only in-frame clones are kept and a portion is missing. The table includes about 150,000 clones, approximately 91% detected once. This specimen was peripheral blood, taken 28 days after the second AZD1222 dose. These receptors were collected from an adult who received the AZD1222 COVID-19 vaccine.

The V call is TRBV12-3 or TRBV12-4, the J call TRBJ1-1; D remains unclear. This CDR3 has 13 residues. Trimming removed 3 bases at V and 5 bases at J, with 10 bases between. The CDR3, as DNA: TGTGCCAGCAGTTTGTTGGGGTGGACTGAAGCTTTCTTT. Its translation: CASSLLGWTEAFF.

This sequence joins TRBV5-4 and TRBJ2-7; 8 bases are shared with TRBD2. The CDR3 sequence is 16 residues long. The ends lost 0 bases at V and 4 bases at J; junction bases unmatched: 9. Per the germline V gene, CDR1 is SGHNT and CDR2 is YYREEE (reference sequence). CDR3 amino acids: CASSLGGTRRRYEQYF. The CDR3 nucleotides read TGTGCCAGCAGCTTGGGGGGGACTAGGAGACGATACGAGCAGTACTTC.

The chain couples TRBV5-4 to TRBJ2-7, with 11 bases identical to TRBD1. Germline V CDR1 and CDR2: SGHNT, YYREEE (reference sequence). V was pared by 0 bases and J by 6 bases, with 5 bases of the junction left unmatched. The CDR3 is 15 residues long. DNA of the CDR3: TGTGCCAGCAGCTTGGGTGGACAGGGGGCTCGCGAGCAGTACTTC. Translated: CASSLGGQGAREQYF.

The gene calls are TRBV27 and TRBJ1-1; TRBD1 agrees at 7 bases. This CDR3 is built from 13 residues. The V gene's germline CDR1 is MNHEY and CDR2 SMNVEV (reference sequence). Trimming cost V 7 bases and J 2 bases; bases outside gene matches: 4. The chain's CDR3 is CASKRDSNTEAFF. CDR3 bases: TGTGCCAGCAAAAGGGACAGTAACACTGAAGCTTTCTTT.

CDR3: CASSHAGAVNTEAFF. CDR3 nucleotide sequence: TGTGCCAGCAGCCATGCCGGAGCGGTGAACACTGAAGCTTTCTTT. J is TRBJ1-1 and V is TRBV5-5; D is ambiguous. This CDR3 comprises 15 residues. The germline CDR1 and CDR2 sequences are SGHKS and YYEKEE (reference sequence). V shed 4 bases and J shed 0 bases, with 13 bases lying between them.

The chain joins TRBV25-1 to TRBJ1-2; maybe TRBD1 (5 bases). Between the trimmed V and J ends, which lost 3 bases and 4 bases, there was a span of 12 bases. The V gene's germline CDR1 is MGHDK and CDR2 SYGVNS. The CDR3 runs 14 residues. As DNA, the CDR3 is TGTGCCAGCAGTGATGTCGGGGACCTCTATGGCTACACCTTC. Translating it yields CASSDVGDLYGYTF.

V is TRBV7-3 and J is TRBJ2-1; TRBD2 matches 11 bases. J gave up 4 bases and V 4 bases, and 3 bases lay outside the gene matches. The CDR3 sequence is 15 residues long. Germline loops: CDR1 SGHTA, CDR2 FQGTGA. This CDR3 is CASSSLAGGYNEQFF. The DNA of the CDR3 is TGTGCCAGCAGCTCATTAGCGGGGGGGTACAATGAGCAGTTCTTC.

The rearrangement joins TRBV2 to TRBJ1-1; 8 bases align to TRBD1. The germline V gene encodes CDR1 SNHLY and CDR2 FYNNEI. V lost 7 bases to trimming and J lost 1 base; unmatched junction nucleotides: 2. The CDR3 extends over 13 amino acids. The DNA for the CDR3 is TGTGCCAGCACGGACAGGGCGAACACTGAAGCTTTCTTT. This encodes CASTDRANTEAFF. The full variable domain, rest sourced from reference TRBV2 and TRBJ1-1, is EPEVTQTPSHQVTQMGQEVILRCVPISNHLYFYWYRQILGQKVEFLVSFYNNEISEKSEIFDDQFSVERPDGSNFTLKIRSTKLEDSAMYFCASTDRANTEAFFGQGTRLTVV.

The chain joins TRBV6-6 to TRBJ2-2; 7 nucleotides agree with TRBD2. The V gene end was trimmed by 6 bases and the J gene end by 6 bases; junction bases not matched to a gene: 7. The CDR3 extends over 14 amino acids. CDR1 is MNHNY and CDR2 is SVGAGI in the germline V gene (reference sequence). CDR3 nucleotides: TGTGCCAGCAGCTCGAGCGGGGTCCCCGGGGAGCTGTTTTTT. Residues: CASSSSGVPGELFF.